The clone carrying this T cell receptor (beta chain) was picked up a small number of times. As yet, its antigen is unknown. In germline, CDR1 is MGHRA, CDR2 YSYEKL. This CDR3 is built from 18 residues. The germline V and J ends were trimmed by 0 bases and 2 bases, with 17 bases remaining between them. This specimen comes from a study of CD8 T cells in ankylosing spondylitis. Study results and caveats: Reactive arthritis synovial fluid and blood were previously reported to contain some motif variants.

TCRdb fed the 5' RACE reads into MiXCR, producing one record per CDR3 protein. This sample has some 350,000 distinct CDR3 sequences, with around 15% found just once. J is TRBJ2-4 and V is TRBV4-1; D possibly corresponds to TRBD2 (5 bases). The sample taken for sequencing was blood, either unsorted or a sorted T cell fraction (not recorded which). This clonotype was sampled from a male donor with ankylosing spondylitis or in good health (not recorded which). CDR3 sequence: CASSQDKGSHGTKNIQYF. CDR3 nucleotide sequence: TGCGCCAGCAGCCAAGATAAAGGGAGCCACGGAACCAAAAACATTCAGTACTTC.